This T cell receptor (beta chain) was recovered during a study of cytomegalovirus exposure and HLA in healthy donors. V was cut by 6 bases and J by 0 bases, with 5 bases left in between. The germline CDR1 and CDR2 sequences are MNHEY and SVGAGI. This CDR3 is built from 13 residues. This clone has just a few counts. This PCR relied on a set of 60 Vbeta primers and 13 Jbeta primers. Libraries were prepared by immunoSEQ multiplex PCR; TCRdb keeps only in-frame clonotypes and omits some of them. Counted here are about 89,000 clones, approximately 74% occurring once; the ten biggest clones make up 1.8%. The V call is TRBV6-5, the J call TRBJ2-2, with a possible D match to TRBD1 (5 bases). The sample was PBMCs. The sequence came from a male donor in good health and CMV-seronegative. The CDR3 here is CASRGANTGELFF. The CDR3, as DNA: TGTGCCAGCAGAGGGGCGAACACCGGGGAGCTGTTTTTT.